Below, 18 T cell receptor beta chains from the same sample are listed, as sequenced in a study of breast tumors, draining lymph nodes, adjacent tissues. TCRdb reanalysed the multiplex PCR reads using MiXCR and keeps one entry per CDR3 protein. The sample holds around 300,000 distinct CDR3 sequences, 30% seen once. Breast cancer patients provided tissue from their axillary draining lymph nodes. The sample taken for sequencing was axillary lymph node tissue. These receptors were obtained from a female donor with breast cancer. Some clones in this sample may be carry-over from other donors' samples.

This clonotype was seen ten or more times. V usage is TRBV29-1 and J usage is TRBJ1-4; D not certain. The germline CDR1 and CDR2 sequences are SQVTM and ANQGSEA. This CDR3 spans 12 amino acids. V was trimmed by 6 bases and J by 8 bases, leaving 13 bases between them. CDR3 amino acids: CSVQTGGEKLFF. The CDR3 DNA is TGCAGCGTCCAGACGGGCGGCGAAAAACTGTTTTTT.

At least ten counts were recorded for this clonotype. This rearrangement joins TRBV30 to TRBJ1-4, with 10 bases aligning to TRBD1. The V gene's germline CDR1 is GTSNPN and CDR2 SVGIG (reference sequence). CDR3 length: 13 amino acids. Germline trimming cut 2 bases from V and 7 bases from J; bases unmatched to any gene: 1. The CDR3 DNA sequence: TGTGCCTGGAGTTGGACAGGGGGTGAAAAACTGTTTTTT. Translated, it gives CAWSWTGGEKLFF.

In this sample, this clonotype turned up many times. This chain connects TRBV20-1 to TRBJ1-6; TRBD1 might be the D (5 bases). Germline CDR1 DFQATT, CDR2 SNEGSKA (reference sequence). This CDR3 is 15 amino acids long. Trimming removed 0 bases at V and 1 base at J, with 7 bases between. The CDR3 nucleotides read TGCAGTGCTAGAGATCAGGGTTCCTATAATTCACCCCTCCACTTT. As protein: CSARDQGSYNSPLHF.

This clonotype was picked up many times. The CDR3 protein is CASSVVHGTSGTDTQYF. The CDR3 DNA follows: TGTGCCAGCAGCGTTGTACACGGGACTAGCGGCACAGATACGCAGTATTTT. This chain uses TRBV9 with TRBJ2-3; the match to TRBD2 covers 10 bases. Germline lookup yields CDR1 SGDLS and CDR2 YYNGEE. This CDR3 has 17 amino acids. V lost 2 bases and J lost 1; bases outside the gene matches: 7.

The rearrangement links TRBV7-2 to TRBJ2-2; perhaps TRBD2 as D (5 bases). The length of the CDR3 is 15 residues. Germline V gives CDR1 SGHTA, CDR2 FQGNSA. V was shortened by 8 bases and J by 4 bases, with 17 bases between the two germline ends. Here the CDR3 reads CASSGRTLGTGELFF. DNA for the CDR3: TGTGCCAGCTCCGGGCGGACTTTGGGCACCGGGGAGCTGTTTTTT.

V and J are TRBV3-1 and TRBJ1-3; the D is unclear. V gave up 1 base and J gave up 0 bases, with 10 bases separating them. Germline V lookup: CDR1 LGHDT, CDR2 YNNKEL (reference sequence). CDR3 length equals 16 residues. This CDR3 is CASSQGVFASGNTIYF. The CDR3 coding sequence is TGTGCCAGCAGCCAAGGCGTCTTTGCCTCTGGAAACACCATATATTTT.

This clonotype was seen many times. This sequence joins TRBV6-5 and TRBJ2-1; D remains ambiguous. The CDR3 has 16 amino acids. Germline CDR1 reads MNHEY; CDR2 reads SVGAGI. Between the trimmed V and J ends, which lost 5 bases and 0 bases, there was a span of 14 bases. The CDR3 sequence is CASSQPSRSSYNEQFF. As DNA, the CDR3 is TGTGCCAGCAGTCAACCCAGTAGGTCCTCCTACAATGAGCAGTTCTTC.

This clonotype has a count of ten or more. This chain uses TRBV20-1 with TRBJ2-2; D call uncertain. Trimming took 4 bases from V and 3 from J, leaving 18 bases between them. The CDR3 covers 16 residues. Per germline, CDR1 DFQATT and CDR2 SNEGSKA (reference sequence). The CDR3 DNA is TGCAGTGCTATTTCCGCTGTGGACCGAGACACCGGGGAGCTGTTTTTT. Amino acids: CSAISAVDRDTGELFF.

This clonotype has a count of ten or more. The V gene is TRBV6-5, the J gene TRBJ2-5, with D perhaps TRBD1 or TRBD2 (5 bases each). Trimming cost V 6 bases and J 5 bases, with 16 bases left between them. The CDR3 consists of 14 residues. Germline V CDR1 and CDR2: MNHEY, SVGAGI. DNA for the CDR3: TGTGCCAGCAGAACCCTAGCAGGGAGCGAGACCCAGTACTTC. This gives the protein CASRTLAGSETQYF.

This clonotype was recorded many times. The V gene is TRBV12-3 or TRBV12-4, the J gene TRBJ2-5; 7 bases agree with TRBD1. V was pared by 5 bases and J by 4 bases, with 4 bases of the junction left unmatched. The CDR3 sequence is 13 residues long. Here the CDR3 reads CASSLRGRETQYF. The CDR3 DNA follows: TGTGCCAGCAGTCTCAGGGGGAGAGAGACCCAGTACTTC.

V and J are TRBV20-1 and TRBJ1-2; D uncertain. CDR3 size: 12 residues. CDR1 and CDR2 (germline): DFQATT, SNEGSKA (reference sequence). Deletions cut 6 bases from V and 6 bases from J, with 14 bases between. The CDR3 sequence is CSAGLAGNGYTF. The CDR3 nucleotides are TGCAGTGCCGGACTAGCGGGAAATGGCTACACCTTC.

Comment on this clonotype: Just one base apart from a much larger clone, this may be a read error. The rearrangement links TRBV5-5 to TRBJ2-1; 9 bases are shared with TRBD2. The CDR3 runs 16 residues. CDR1 is SGHKS, CDR2 YYEKEE, per germline (reference sequence). CDR3 in amino acids: CASNLGLALIYSEQFF. CDR3 nucleotides: TGTGCCAGTAATCTCGGACTAGCGTTAATCTACAGTGAGCAGTTCTTC.

This clonotype was picked up many times. This sequence joins TRBV4-2 and TRBJ2-7, with no clear D. Germline assignment: CDR1 LGHNA and CDR2 YNFKEQ. V was pared by 4 bases and J by 0 bases, with 13 bases between. CDR3 length: 15 residues. In DNA, the CDR3 is TGTGCCAGCAGCCCATCCGACATTAACTCCTACGAGCAGTACTTC. This sequence encodes CASSPSDINSYEQYF.

This clonotype was detected many times. The chain joins TRBV11-2 to TRBJ2-3; D is uncertain. Per germline, CDR1 SGHAT and CDR2 FQNNGV. CDR3 length: 17 residues. Trimming stripped 3 bases from V and 0 bases from J, with 16 bases between. The CDR3 DNA is TGTGCCAGCAGCTTGAATAGATGGTTGACTAGCACAGATACGCAGTATTTT. This gives the protein CASSLNRWLTSTDTQYF.

This clonotype was picked up many times. The chain combines TRBV9 with TRBJ1-2; a weak D match, TRBD1 (5 bases). The CDR3 has 13 amino acids. Trimming stripped 4 bases from V and 8 bases from J, with 15 bases between. CDR1 is SGDLS, CDR2 YYNGEE, per germline. CDR3 coding DNA: TGTGCCAGCAGCACCTCAAGCGGGGACGGCTACACCTTC. It specifies CASSTSSGDGYTF.

The chain carries TRBV9 and TRBJ2-2; 10 bases match TRBD2. This CDR3 comprises 18 residues. V was clipped by 0 bases and J by 5 bases; unmatched bases: 10. CDR1 SGDLS and CDR2 YYNGEE come from the germline V gene. CDR3 coding DNA: TGTGCCAGCAGCGTAGCTACGGCTAGCGGGAGCTTTACCGGGGAGCTGTTTTTT. Translated: CASSVATASGSFTGELFF. The whole variable domain, filled in from reference TRBV9 and TRBJ2-2, reads DSGVTQTPKHLITATGQRVTLRCSPRSGDLSVYWYQQSLDQGLQFLIQYYNGEERAKGNILERFSAQQFPDLHSELNLSSLELGDSALYFCASSVATASGSFTGELFFGEGSRLTVL.

At least ten counts were recorded for this clonotype. This chain links TRBV20-1 with TRBJ2-3, with TRBD1 as a possible D gene (5 bases). Trimming left V 6 bases short and J 0 bases short, with 13 bases between. Germline V gene data show CDR1 as DFQATT and CDR2 as SNEGSKA (reference sequence). CDR3 size: 14 residues. The CDR3 sequence: CSAQAAGSTDTQYF. CDR3 nucleotide sequence: TGCAGTGCCCAGGCGGCAGGGAGCACAGATACGCAGTATTTT.

In this sample, this clonotype turned up many times. The chain recombines TRBV5-4 with TRBJ2-7; the D gene is possibly TRBD1 (6 bases). The germline V gene encodes CDR1 SGHNT and CDR2 YYREEE (reference sequence). The ends were cut back, 0 bases at V and 1 base at J, with 11 bases in the middle. The CDR3 runs to 15 residues. Written as DNA, the CDR3 is TGTGCCAGCAGCTTGGCCCGCCAGGGGTCCTACGAGCAGTACTTC. It specifies CASSLARQGSYEQYF.